This T cell receptor beta chain was sequenced during a study of identical twins. General study points: Out-of-frame alpha sequences common to twins exhibited an excess of low generation probability. Zero-insertion findings could be partly confounded by invariant cells (MAIT and iNKT cells). Fewer insertions marked abundant cord blood beta clonotypes; young adult naive trended weakly, memory not at all.

V lost 5 bases, J lost 5 bases, and 7 bases stayed unmatched. The CDR3 totals 16 residues. The germline CDR1 and CDR2 sequences are SEHNR and FQNEAQ (reference sequence). Template switching (which added a universal primer site) was used, and cDNA carried unique molecular identifiers. TCRdb re-called the 5' RACE reads through MiXCR, storing one row per CDR3 protein. The table includes around 490,000 distinct CDR3 sequences, about a fifth detected once. Worth noting for this clonotype: The antigen remains undetermined.

These data also formed part of another study, on yellow fever vaccine responses in identical twins.

This chain connects TRBV7-9 to TRBJ2-3; 13 nucleotides align to TRBD2. Material: CD4+ T cells sorted from blood. This clonotype was sampled from a woman between 18 and 29 years old in good health. DNA of the CDR3: TGTGCCAGCAGCCCTGGACTAGCGGGGGCCCGAGATACGCAGTATTTT. Its protein is CASSPGLAGARDTQYF.